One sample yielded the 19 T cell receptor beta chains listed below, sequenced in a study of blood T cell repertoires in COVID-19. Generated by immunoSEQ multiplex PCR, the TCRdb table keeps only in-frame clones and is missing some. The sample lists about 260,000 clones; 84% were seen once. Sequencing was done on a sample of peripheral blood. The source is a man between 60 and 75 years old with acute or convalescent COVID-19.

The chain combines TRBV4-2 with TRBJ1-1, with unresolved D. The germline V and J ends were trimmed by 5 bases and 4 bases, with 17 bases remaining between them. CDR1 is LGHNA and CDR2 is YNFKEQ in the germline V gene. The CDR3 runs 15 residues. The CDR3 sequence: CASSSEATLGTEAFF. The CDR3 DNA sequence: TGTGCCAGCAGCTCGGAGGCGACACTGGGCACTGAAGCTTTCTTT.

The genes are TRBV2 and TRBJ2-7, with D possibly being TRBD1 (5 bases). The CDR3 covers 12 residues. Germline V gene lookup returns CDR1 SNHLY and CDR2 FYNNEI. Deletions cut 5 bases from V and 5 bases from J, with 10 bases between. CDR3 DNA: TGTGCCAGCAGTCCCACAGGCAACGAGCAGTACTTC. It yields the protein CASSPTGNEQYF.

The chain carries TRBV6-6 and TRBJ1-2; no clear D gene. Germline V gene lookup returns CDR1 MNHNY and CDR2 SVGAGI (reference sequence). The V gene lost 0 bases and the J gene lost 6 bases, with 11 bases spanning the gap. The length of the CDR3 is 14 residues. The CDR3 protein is CASSYSPITNGYTF. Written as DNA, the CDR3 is TGTGCCAGCAGTTACTCTCCCATCACTAATGGCTACACCTTC.

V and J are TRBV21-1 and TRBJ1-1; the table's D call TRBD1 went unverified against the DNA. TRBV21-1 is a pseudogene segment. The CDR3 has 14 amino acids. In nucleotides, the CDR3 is TGTGCCAGCAAGAGGACAGGGGGAAACACTGAAGCTTTCTTT. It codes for CASKRTGGNTEAFF.

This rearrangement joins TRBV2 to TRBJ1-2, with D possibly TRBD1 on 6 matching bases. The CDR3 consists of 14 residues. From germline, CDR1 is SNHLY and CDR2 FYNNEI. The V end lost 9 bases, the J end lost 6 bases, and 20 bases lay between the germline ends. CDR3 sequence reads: CASAGQKTGDGYTF. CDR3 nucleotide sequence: TGTGCCAGTGCCGGACAGAAAACAGGCGATGGCTACACCTTC.

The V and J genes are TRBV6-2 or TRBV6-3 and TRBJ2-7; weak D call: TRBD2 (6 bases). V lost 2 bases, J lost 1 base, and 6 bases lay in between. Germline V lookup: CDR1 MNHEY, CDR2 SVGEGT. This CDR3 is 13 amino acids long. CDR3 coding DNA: TGTGCCAGCAGTTACGGGGGGTCCTACGAGCAGTACTTC. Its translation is CASSYGGSYEQYF.

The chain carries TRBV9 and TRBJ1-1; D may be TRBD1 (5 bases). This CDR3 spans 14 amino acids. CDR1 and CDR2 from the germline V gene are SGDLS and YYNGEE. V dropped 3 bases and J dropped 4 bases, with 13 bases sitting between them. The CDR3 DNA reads TGTGCCAGCAGCGCTCAGACAGTGAGCACTGAAGCTTTCTTT. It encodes CASSAQTVSTEAFF.

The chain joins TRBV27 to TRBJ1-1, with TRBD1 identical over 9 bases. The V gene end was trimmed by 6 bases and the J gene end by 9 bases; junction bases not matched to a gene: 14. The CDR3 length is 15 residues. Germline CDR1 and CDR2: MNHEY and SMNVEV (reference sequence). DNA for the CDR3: TGTGCCAGCAGAAGAGGAATGGGACAGGGAGATCAAGCTTTCTTT. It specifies CASRRGMGQGDQAFF.

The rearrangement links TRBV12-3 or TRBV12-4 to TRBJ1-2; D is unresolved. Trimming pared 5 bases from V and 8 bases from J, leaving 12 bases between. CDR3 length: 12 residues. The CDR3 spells CASSLGAGGYTF. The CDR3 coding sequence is TGTGCCAGCAGTCTTGGAGCGGGAGGCTACACCTTC.

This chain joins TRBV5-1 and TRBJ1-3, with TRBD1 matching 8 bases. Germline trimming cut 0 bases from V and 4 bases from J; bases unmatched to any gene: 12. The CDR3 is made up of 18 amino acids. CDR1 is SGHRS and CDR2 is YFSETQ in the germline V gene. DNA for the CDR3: TGCGCCAGCAGCTTGGCGCAGGGGGCTGTATTTGGGGGAAACACCATATATTTT. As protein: CASSLAQGAVFGGNTIYF.

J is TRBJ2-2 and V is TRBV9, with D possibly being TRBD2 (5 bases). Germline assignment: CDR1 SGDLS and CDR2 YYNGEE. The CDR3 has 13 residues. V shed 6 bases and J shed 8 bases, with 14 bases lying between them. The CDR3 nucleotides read TGTGCCAGCAACTTAATCCGGGGAGGGGAGCTGTTTTTT. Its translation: CASNLIRGGELFF.

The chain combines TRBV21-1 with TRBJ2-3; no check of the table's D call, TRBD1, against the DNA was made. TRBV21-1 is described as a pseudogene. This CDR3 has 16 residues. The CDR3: CASSKLRSGRTDTQYF. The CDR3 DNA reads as TGTGCCAGCAGCAAATTAAGGTCAGGGCGCACAGATACGCAGTATTTT.

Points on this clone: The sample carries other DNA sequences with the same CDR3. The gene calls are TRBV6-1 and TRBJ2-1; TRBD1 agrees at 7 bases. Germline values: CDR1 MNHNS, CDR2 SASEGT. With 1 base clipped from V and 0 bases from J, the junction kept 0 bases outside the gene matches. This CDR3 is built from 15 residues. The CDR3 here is CASSEGQGSYNEQFF. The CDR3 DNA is TGTGCCAGCAGTGAAGGACAGGGCTCCTACAATGAGCAGTTCTTC.

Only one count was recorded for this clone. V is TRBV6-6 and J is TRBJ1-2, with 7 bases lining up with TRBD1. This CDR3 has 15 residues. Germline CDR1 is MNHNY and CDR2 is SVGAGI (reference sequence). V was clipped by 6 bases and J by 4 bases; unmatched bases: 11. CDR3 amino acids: CASSEQAGGGYGYTF. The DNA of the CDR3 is TGTGCCAGCAGCGAGCAGGCAGGGGGAGGCTATGGCTACACCTTC.

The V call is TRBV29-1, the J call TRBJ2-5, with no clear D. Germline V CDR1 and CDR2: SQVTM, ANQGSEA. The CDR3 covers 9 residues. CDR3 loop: CTCEETQYF. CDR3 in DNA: TGCACCTGTGAGGAGACCCAGTACTTC. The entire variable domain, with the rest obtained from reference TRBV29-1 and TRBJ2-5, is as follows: SAVISQKPSRDICQRGTSLTIQCQVDSQVTMMFWYRQQPGQSLTLIATANQGSEATYESGFVIDKFPISRPNLTFSTLTVSNMSPEDSSIYLCTCEETQYFGPGTRLLVL.

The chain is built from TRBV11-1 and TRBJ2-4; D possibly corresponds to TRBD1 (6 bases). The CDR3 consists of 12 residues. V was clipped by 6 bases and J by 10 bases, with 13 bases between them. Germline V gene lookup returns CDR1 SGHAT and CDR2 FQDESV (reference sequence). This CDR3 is CASSRQVPIQYF. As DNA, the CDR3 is TGTGCCAGCAGTCGACAGGTTCCAATTCAGTACTTC. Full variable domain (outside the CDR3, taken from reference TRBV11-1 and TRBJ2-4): EAEVAQSPRYKITEKSQAVAFWCDPISGHATLYWYRQILGQGPELLVQFQDESVVDDSQLPKDRFSAERLKGVDSTLKIQPAELGDSAMYLCASSRQVPIQYFGAGTRLSVL.

CDR3 loop: CAISSPGQKSGANVLTF. The DNA for the CDR3 is TGTGCCATCAGCAGTCCGGGACAGAAGTCTGGGGCCAACGTCCTGACTTTC. The V call is TRBV10-3, the J call TRBJ2-6, with TRBD1 matching 7 bases. CDR1 is ENHRY and CDR2 is SYGVKD in the germline V gene. The CDR3 has 17 amino acids. J was trimmed by 1 base and V by 6 bases; bases with no gene match: 9.

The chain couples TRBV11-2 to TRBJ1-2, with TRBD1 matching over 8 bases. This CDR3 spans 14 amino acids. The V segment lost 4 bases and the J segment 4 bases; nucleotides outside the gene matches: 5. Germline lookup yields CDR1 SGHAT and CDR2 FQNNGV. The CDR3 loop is CASSSQGAGYGYTF. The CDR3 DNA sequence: TGTGCCAGCAGCTCGCAGGGGGCGGGCTATGGCTACACCTTC.

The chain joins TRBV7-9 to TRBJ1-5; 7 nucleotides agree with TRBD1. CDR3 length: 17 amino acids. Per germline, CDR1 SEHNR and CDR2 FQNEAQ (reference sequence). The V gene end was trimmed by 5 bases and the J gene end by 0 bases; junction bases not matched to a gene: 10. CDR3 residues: CASSAETGSHSNQPQHF. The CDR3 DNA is TGTGCCAGCAGCGCCGAGACAGGGTCCCATAGCAATCAGCCCCAGCATTTT.